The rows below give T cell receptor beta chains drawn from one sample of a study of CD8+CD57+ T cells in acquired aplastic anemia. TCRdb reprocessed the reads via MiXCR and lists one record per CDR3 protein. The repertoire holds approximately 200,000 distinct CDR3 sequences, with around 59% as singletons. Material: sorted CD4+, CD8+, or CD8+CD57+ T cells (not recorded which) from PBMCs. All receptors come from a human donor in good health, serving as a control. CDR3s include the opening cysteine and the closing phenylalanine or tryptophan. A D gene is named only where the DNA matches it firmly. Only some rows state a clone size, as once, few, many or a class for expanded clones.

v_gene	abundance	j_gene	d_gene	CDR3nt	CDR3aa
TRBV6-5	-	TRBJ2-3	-	TGTGCCAGCAGTTACTCGGTATCCGATACGCAGTATTTT	CASSYSVSDTQYF
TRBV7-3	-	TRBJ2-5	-	TGTGCCAGCAGCCGAGGTCGCCCCACCGGGGAGACCCAGTACTTC	CASSRGRPTGETQYF
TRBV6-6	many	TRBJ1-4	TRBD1	TGTGCCAGCAGTTACGGGGTTGGGACAGGGACCGAAAAACTGTTTTTT	CASSYGVGTGTEKLFF
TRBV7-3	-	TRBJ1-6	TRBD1	TGTGCCAGCAGCCCGGGACAGGCTGATTCACCCCTCCACTTT	CASSPGQADSPLHF
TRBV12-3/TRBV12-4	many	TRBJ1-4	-	TGTGCCAGCAGTCTAGCGGGGGAAAAACTGTTTTTT	CASSLAGEKLFF
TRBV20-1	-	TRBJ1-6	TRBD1	TGCAGTGCTAGAGTAATCCGATGGACAGGGGGATTGAGGGTTAATTCACCCCTCCACTTT	CSARVIRWTGGLRVNSPLHF
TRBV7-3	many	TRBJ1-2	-	TGTGCCAGCAGCTTAACGGGGGGCAACTCTAACTATGGCTACACCTTC	CASSLTGGNSNYGYTF
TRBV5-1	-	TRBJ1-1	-	TGCGCCAGCCAGGAGACAGGGAACACTGAAGCTTTCTTT	CASQETGNTEAFF
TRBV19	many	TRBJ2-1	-	TGTGCCACCAGGTTTACCCCCTACAATGAGCAGTTCTTC	CATRFTPYNEQFF
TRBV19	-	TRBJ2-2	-	TGTGCCAGTAGTGAACTGCTGAACACCGGGGAGCTGTTTTTT	CASSELLNTGELFF
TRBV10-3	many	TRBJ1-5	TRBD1	TGTGCCATCAGTGATGCGACAGGGGGCTTCGGAGTCAATCAGCCCCAGCATTTT	CAISDATGGFGVNQPQHF
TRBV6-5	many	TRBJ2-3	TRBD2	TGTGCCAGCAGGGGGACTAGTAAGTGGGATACGCAGTATTTT	CASRGTSKWDTQYF
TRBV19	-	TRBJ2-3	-	TGTGCCAGTAGTATACAGGGGAGCGCAGATACGCAGTATTTT	CASSIQGSADTQYF
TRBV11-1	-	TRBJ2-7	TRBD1	TGTGCCAGCAGCCCTCCCGACAGGGGCGAGCAGTACTTC	CASSPPDRGEQYF
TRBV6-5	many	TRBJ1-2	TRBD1	TGTGCCAGCAGTTACACAGGGGGGAGGGGGGGCTACACCTTC	CASSYTGGRGGYTF
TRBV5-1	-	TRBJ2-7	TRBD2	TGCGCCAGCAGCTTACTGCTAGCGGGGGGGGGCGAGCAGTACTTC	CASSLLLAGGGEQYF
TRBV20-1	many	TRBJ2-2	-	TGCAGTGCTACTACCCCCCTGGGGGGAGCGAACACCGGGGAGCTGTTTTTT	CSATTPLGGANTGELFF
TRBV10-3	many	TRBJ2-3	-	TGTGCCATCAGTGAACAGTCCACAGATACGCAGTATTTT	CAISEQSTDTQYF
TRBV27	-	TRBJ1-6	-	TGTGCCAGCAGTCTCGTAAACACTGGCGGTAATTCACCCCTCCACTTT	CASSLVNTGGNSPLHF
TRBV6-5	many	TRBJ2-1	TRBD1	TGTGCCAGCAGTTTGACAGGGGTCCCTTACAATGAGCAGTTCTTC	CASSLTGVPYNEQFF
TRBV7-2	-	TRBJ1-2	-	TGTGCCAGCAGCTTGGGTCACGGGACGGATAATCGTGGCTACACCTTC	CASSLGHGTDNRGYTF
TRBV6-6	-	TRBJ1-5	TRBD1	TGTGCCAGCAGTTACGACAGGGAGGGACAGCCCCAGCATTTT	CASSYDREGQPQHF
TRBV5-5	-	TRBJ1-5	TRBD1	TGTGCCAGCAGCTTGGAAGGGACAGGGGGCATACGGCCCCAGCATTTT	CASSLEGTGGIRPQHF
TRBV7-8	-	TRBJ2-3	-	TGTGCCAGCAGCTTAATGGGGTTTACTAGCACAGATACGCAGTATTTT	CASSLMGFTSTDTQYF
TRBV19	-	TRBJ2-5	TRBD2	TGTGCCAGTAGTATCGCGGGAGGAGATCAAGAGACCCAGTACTTC	CASSIAGGDQETQYF
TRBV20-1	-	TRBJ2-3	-	TGCAGTGCTCAACACTCACAGACAGATACGCAGTATTTT	CSAQHSQTDTQYF
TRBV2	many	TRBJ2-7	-	-	CASILVGATYEQYF
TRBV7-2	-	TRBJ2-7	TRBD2	TGTGCCAGCAGCTTAGACTGGGGGGGACCCTACGAGCAGTACTTC	CASSLDWGGPYEQYF
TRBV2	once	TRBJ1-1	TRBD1	TGTGCCAGCACCATGGACAGGGAAGCTTTCTTT	CASTMDREAFF
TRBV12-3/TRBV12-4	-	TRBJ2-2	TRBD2	TGTGCCAGCAGTTTAGGTAGCGGGGCGAACACCGGGGAGCTGTTTTTT	CASSLGSGANTGELFF
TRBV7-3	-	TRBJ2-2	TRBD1	TGTGCCAGCACTTGGGACAGGGGCCCCGGGGAGCTGTTTTTT	CASTWDRGPGELFF
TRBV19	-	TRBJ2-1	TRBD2	TGTGCCAGTAGTATACGGACTAGCGGGGGCTCCTACAATGAGCAGTTCTTC	CASSIRTSGGSYNEQFF